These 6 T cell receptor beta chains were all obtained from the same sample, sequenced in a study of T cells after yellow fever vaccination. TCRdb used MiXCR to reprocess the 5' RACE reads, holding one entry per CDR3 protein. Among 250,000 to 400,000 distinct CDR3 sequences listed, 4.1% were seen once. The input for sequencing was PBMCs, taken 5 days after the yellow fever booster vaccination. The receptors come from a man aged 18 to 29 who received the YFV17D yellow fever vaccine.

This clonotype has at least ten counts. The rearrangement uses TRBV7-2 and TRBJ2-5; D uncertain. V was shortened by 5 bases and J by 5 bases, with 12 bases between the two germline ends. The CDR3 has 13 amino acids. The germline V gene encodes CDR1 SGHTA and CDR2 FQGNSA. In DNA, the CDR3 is TGTGCCAGCAGCCGACCTCAGGAGGAGACCCAGTACTTC. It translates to CASSRPQEETQYF.

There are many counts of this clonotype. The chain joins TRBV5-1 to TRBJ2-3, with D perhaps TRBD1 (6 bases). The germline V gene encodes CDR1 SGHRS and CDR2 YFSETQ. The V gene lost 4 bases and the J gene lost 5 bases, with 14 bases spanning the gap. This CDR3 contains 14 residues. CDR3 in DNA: TGCGCCAGCAGCCCCCGGACAGACGGAGATACGCAGTATTTT. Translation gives CASSPRTDGDTQYF.

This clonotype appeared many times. The CDR3 DNA sequence: TGTGCCAGCAGCGAGAGTTGGGGGGCGTATCAGCCCCAGCATTTT. It yields the protein CASSESWGAYQPQHF. The chain links TRBV6-5 to TRBJ1-5; TRBD1 might be the D (6 bases). The V end was cut by 6 bases, the J end by 5 bases, with 17 bases between. The CDR3 is made up of 15 amino acids. CDR1 MNHEY and CDR2 SVGAGI come from the germline V gene.

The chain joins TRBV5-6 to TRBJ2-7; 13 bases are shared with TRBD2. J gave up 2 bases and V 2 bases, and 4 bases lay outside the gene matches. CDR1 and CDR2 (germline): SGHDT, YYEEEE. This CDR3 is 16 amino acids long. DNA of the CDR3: TGTGCCAGCAGCTTACGACTAGCGGGGGGTCCCTACGAGCAGTACGTC. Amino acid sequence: CASSLRLAGGPYEQYV.

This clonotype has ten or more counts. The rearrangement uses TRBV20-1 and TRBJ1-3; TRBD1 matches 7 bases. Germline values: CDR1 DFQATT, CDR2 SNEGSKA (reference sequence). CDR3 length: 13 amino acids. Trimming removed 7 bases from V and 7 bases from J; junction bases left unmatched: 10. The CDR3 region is CSGQSTGPNTIYF. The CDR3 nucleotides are TGCAGTGGGCAATCGACAGGGCCCAACACCATATATTTT.

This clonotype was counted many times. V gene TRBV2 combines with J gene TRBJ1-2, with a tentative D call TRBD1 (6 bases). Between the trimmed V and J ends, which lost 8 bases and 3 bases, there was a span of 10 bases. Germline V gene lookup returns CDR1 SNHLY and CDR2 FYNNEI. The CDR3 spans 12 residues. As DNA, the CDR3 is TGTGCCAGCCCAGGGGTATACTATGGCTACACCTTC. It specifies CASPGVYYGYTF.